This T cell receptor beta chain was captured by sequencing in a study of Ad26.COV2.S vaccination and SARS-CoV-2 variants. Study overall: The study gave Ad26.COV2.S intramuscularly, once or twice 56 days apart.

Profiling relied on immunoSEQ multiplex PCR, and the TCRdb table lists in-frame clones only, not all of them. The sample includes roughly 250,000 clones, around nine tenths of them seen just once. From germline, CDR1 is GTSNPN and CDR2 SVGIG (reference sequence). Losses at the gene ends were 7 bases for V and 5 bases for J; bases not matched to a gene: 3. This CDR3 has 11 residues. On this clone: No antigen is known for it.

Regarding the study as a whole: Ad26.COV2.S recipients had broader spike-specific TCRs (P = 0.0014). With respect to non-spike TCR breadth, vaccine and placebo recipients were similar.

Treatment meaning: some 20 received Ad26.COV2.S at low or high dose, single or two shots; a few received placebo; per-sample allocation not given. All samples were drawn on day 63, counting from the first vaccine or placebo injection. V usage is TRBV30 and J usage is TRBJ2-5; the match to TRBD2 covers 8 bases. The clonotype was recovered from a person aged 18 to 59 who received the Ad26.COV2.S COVID-19 vaccine or a placebo. This specimen consisted of peripheral blood, obtained in a trial of Ad26.COV2.S vaccine versus placebo. The CDR3 nucleotides read TGTGCCTTGGGACTAGGGGAGACCCAGTACTTC. This codes for CALGLGETQYF.